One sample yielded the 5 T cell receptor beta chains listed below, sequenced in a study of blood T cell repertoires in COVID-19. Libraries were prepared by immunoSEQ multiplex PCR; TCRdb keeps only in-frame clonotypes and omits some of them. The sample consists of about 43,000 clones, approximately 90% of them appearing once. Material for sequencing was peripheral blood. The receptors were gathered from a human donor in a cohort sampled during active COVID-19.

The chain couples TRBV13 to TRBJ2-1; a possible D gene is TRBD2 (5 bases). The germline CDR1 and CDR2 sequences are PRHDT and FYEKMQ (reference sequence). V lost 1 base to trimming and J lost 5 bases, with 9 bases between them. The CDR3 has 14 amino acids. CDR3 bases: TGTGCCAGCAGCTTAGAGAGGGTGGACAATGAGCAGTTCTTC. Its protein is CASSLERVDNEQFF.

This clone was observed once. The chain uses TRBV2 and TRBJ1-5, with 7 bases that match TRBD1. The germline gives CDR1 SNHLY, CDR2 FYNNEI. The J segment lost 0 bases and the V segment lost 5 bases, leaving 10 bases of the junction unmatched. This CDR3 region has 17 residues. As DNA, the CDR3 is TGTGCCAGCAGTCCTCTGGGACAGCAATATAGCAATCAGCCCCAGCATTTT. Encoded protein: CASSPLGQQYSNQPQHF.

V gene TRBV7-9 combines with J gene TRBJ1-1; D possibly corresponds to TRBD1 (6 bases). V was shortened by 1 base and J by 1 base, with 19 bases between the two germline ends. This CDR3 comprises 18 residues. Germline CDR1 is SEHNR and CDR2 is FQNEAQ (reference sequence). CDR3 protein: CASSLVSRGIRRNTEAFF. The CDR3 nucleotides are TGTGCCAGCAGCTTAGTATCCAGGGGTATTAGGAGGAACACTGAAGCTTTCTTT.

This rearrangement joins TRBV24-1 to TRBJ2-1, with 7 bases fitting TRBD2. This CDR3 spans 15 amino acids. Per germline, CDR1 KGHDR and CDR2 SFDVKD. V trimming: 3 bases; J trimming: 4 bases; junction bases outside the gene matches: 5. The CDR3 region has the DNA TGTGCCACCAGTGATATTGGTAGCGGGTACAATGAGCAGTTCTTC. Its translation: CATSDIGSGYNEQFF.

The CDR3 is CASSPRQGNSPLHF. CDR3 DNA sequence: TGTGCCAGCAGCCCCCGACAGGGCAATTCACCCCTCCACTTT. The chain uses TRBV9 and TRBJ1-6; 7 nucleotides agree with TRBD1. Germline CDR1 is SGDLS and CDR2 is YYNGEE. The CDR3 has 14 residues. The trim removed 4 bases at V and 7 bases at J, leaving 5 bases unmatched.